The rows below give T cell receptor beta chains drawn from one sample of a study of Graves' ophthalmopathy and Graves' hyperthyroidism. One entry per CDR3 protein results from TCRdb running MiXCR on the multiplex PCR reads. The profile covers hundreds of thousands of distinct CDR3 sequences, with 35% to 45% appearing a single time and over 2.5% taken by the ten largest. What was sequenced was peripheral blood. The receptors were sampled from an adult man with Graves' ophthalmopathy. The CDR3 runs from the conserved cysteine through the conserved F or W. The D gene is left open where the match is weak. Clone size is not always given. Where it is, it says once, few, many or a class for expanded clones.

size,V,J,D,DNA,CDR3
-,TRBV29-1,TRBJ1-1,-,TGCAGCCAGCCCGGTGATGAAGCTTTCTTT,CSQPGDEAFF
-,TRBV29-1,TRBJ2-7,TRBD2,TGCAGCTTCGGTAGCGGGGAGCAGTACTTC,CSFGSGEQYF
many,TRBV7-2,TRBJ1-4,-,TGTGCCAGCAGCTTAGCCGGAGTAGAAAAACTGTTTTTT,CASSLAGVEKLFF
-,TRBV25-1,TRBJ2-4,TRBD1,TGTGCCAGCAGCCCTGGGACAGGTGTAGCCAAAAACATTCAGTACTTC,CASSPGTGVAKNIQYF
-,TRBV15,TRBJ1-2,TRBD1,TGTGCCACCACTGACAGGGGCAACTATGGCTACACCTTC,CATTDRGNYGYTF
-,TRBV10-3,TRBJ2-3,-,TGTGCCATCAGTTACTCGAGGGATACGCAGTATTTT,CAISYSRDTQYF
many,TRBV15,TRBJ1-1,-,TGTGCCACCAGCAGCACCCAGAAAGCTTTCTTT,CATSSTQKAFF
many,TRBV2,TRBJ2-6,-,TGTGCCAGCAGTGAGTCTGGGGCCAACGTCCTGACTTTC,CASSESGANVLTF
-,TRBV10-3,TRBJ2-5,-,TGTGCCAGCAGTTTCACGGGCAGGACCCAAGAGACCCAGTACTTC,CASSFTGRTQETQYF
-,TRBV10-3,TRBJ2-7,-,TGTGCCATCAGTGAGAAGTACTTC,CAISEKYF
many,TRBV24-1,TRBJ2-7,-,TGTGCCACCAGTCAGGACAACCCCTACGAGCAGTACTTC,CATSQDNPYEQYF
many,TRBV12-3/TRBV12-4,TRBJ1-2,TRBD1,TGTGCCAGCAGTGGGACCGGGACAGGGGGTGCTGGCTACACCTTC,CASSGTGTGGAGYTF
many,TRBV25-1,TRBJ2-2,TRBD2,TGTGCCAGCAGTGAAATGGCCCTGGGGGAGCGGGAGTACGGCGGGGAGCTGTTTTTT,CASSEMALGEREYGGELFF
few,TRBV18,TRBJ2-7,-,TGTGCCAGCTCACCGTCCCGGGACGGATACGAGCAGTACTTC,CASSPSRDGYEQYF
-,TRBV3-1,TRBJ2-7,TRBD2,TGTGCCAGCAGCCAAGGGTTAGCGGGAATCTACGAGCAGTACTTC,CASSQGLAGIYEQYF
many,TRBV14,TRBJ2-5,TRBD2,TGTGCCAGCAGTCCGGGACTAGCGCCGGCTAGACGGCAAGAGACCCAGTACTTC,CASSPGLAPARRQETQYF
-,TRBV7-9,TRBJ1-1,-,TGTGCCAGCAGCGTACAAGTGACCACTGAAGCTTTCTTT,CASSVQVTTEAFF
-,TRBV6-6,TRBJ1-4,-,TGTGCCAGCAGTTATGGATTCCCCGGCGATGAAAAACTGTTTTTT,CASSYGFPGDEKLFF
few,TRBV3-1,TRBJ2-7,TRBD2,TGTGCCAGCAGCCAAGGTTCGGTAGGAGCGGGGACCTACTACGAGCAGTACTTC,CASSQGSVGAGTYYEQYF
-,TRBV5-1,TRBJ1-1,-,TGCGCCAGCAGCTTGGACGGGACACCGAACACTGAAGCTTTCTTT,CASSLDGTPNTEAFF
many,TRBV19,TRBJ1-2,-,TGTGCCAGTAGTATAGAGGGAGCACGTTATGGCTACACCTTC,CASSIEGARYGYTF
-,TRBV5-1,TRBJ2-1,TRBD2,TGCGCCAGCAGCTTGGAACTAGCGGGGCTCAATGAGCAGTTCTTC,CASSLELAGLNEQFF
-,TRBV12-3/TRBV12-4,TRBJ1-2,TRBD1,TGTGCCCGCAGAAGGACAGGGGGCGATGGCTACACCTTC,CARRRTGGDGYTF
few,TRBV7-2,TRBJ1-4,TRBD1,TGTGCCAGCAGCTACGGACAGGGGTCTGAAAAACTGTTTTTT,CASSYGQGSEKLFF
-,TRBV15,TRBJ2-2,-,TGTGCCACCAGCAGCCTTACGAACACCGGGGAGCTGTTTTTT,CATSSLTNTGELFF
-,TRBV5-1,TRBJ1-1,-,TGCGCCAGCAGCCCCGTCCTCAGAAGTCCAGAGAACACTGAAGCTTTCTTT,CASSPVLRSPENTEAFF
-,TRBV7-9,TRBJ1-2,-,TGTGCCAGCGACGAGGCTAACTATGGCTACACCTTC,CASDEANYGYTF
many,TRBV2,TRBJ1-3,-,TGTGCCAGTCAATTGGCCGACCCCTCTGGAAACACCATATATTTT,CASQLADPSGNTIYF
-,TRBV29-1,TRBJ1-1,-,TGCAGCGTTGGAGGGCAGATGGGTGAAGCTTTCTTT,CSVGGQMGEAFF
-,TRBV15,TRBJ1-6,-,TGTGCCACCAGCAGGATCGGACGGGAGAATTCACCCCTCCACTTT,CATSRIGRENSPLHF
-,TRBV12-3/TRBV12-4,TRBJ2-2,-,TGTGCCATCAGGGGGGGCTGGTGGACCGGGGAGCTGTTTTTT,CAIRGGWWTGELFF
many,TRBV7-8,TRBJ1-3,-,TGTGCCAGCAGCCCGGGGAGGACACCTCTCTCTGGAAACACCATATATTTT,CASSPGRTPLSGNTIYF
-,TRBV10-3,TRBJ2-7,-,TGTGCCGCTCAGCCTCCGGGCCACGAGCAGTACTTC,CAAQPPGHEQYF